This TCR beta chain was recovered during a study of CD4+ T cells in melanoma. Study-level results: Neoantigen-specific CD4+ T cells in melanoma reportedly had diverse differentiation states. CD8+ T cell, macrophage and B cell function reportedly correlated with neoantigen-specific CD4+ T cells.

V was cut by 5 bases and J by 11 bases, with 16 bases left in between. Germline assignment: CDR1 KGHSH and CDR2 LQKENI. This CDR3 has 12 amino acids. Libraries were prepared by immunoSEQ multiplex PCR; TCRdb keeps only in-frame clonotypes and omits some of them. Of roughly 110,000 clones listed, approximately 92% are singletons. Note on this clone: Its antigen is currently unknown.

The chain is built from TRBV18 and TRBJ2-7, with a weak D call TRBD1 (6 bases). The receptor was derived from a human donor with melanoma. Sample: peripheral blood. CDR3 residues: CASSTTQGTEYF. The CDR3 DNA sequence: TGTGCCAGCTCAACAACACAGGGAACGGAGTACTTC.